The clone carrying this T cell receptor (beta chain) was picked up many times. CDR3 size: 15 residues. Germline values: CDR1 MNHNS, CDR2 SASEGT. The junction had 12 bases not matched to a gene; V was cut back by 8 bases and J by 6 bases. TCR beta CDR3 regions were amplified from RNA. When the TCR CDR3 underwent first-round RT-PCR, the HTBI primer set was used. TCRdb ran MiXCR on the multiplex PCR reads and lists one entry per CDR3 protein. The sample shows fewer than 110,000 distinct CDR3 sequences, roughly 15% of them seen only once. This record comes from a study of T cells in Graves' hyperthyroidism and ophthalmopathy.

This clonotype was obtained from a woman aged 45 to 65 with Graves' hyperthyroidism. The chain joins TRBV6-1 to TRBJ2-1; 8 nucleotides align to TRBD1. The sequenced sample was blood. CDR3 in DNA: TGTGCCAGCTGCCTCCGGACAGGGAAGCCCAATGAGCAGTTCTTC. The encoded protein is CASCLRTGKPNEQFF.